These T cell receptor beta chains were read from a single sample in a study of identical twins. TCRdb re-analysed the 5' RACE reads in MiXCR, keeping a single row per CDR3 protein. The repertoire holds about 190,000 distinct CDR3 sequences, with 15% to 20% as singletons. The same data also contributed to another study, on T cells expressing NK-cell markers.

The sample taken for sequencing was CD8+ T cells sorted from blood. Receptors originate from a woman younger than 35 in good health. The CDR3 runs from the conserved cysteine through the conserved F or W. Fields, in order: clone size, J gene, D gene, V gene, CDR3 protein, CDR3 DNA. A D gene is named only where the DNA matches it firmly. Rows give clone size only sometimes, using once, few, many, or a class for an expanded clone.

few | TRBJ2-5 | TRBD2 | TRBV7-7 | CASSLLSSGAQETQYF | TGTGCTAGCAGCTTACTGTCTAGCGGGGCTCAAGAGACCCAGTACTTC
few | TRBJ2-4 | . | TRBV7-9 | CASSFEGIVNIQYF | TGTGCCAGCAGCTTTGAGGGGATTGTAAACATTCAGTACTTC
few | TRBJ2-1 | . | TRBV4-2 | CASSQDLREEQFF | TGTGCCAGCAGCCAAGATCTTCGGGAGGAGCAGTTCTTC
many | TRBJ1-1 | . | TRBV2 | CASSETGANTEAFF | TGTGCCAGCAGTGAAACAGGAGCGAACACTGAAGCTTTCTTT
few | TRBJ2-5 | TRBD2 | TRBV29-1 | CSVELAGVREETQYF | TGCAGCGTTGAGCTAGCGGGAGTACGAGAAGAGACCCAGTACTTC
few | TRBJ2-1 | TRBD2 | TRBV6-5 | CASSYLSGGSYNEQFF | TGTGCCAGCAGTTACTTAAGCGGGGGTTCCTACAATGAGCAGTTCTTC
many | TRBJ2-3 | . | TRBV2 | CASSEGLLLITDTQYF | TGTGCCAGCAGTGAAGGACTCCTGCTTATCACAGATACGCAGTATTTT
. | TRBJ2-1 | TRBD2 | TRBV9 | CASSDSGSKAYNEQFF | TGTGCCAGCAGCGACAGCGGGAGTAAGGCCTACAATGAGCAGTTCTTC
many | TRBJ1-4 | TRBD1 | TRBV24-1 | CATRDRGNEKLFF | TGTGCCACCAGGGACAGGGGTAATGAAAAACTGTTTTTT
few | TRBJ2-7 | TRBD1 | TRBV7-8 | CASRSGQGAYEQYF | TGTGCCAGCAGGTCGGGACAGGGAGCCTACGAGCAGTACTTC